This T cell receptor beta chain appears in the sequencing data of a study of tumor-infiltrating lymphocytes in localized non-small cell lung cancer. The study's findings and limits: Immunotypes IM1 and IM2 had similar TCR-derived T-cell fractions. Higher tumor T cell infiltration than in uninvolved lung was supported by TCRbeta sequencing.

Assay: immunoSEQ multiplex PCR; the TCRdb copy retains only in-frame clones and omits some. The data hold over 15,000 clones, with 65% to 75% observed a single time. As concerns this clone: Its antigen is not known.

This receptor was obtained from a human donor with non-small cell lung cancer. The sequenced sample was lung tumor tissue.

CDR3: CASSLVGGQAYEQYF. The DNA of the CDR3 is TGTGCCAGCAGCTTAGTCGGCGGGCAAGCCTACGAGCAGTACTTC. The chain links TRBV7-2 to TRBJ2-7; TRBD2 might be the D (5 bases). The ends were cut back, 1 base at V and 2 bases at J, with 12 bases in the middle. The CDR3 loop spans 15 amino acids. Germline CDR1 SGHTA, CDR2 FQGNSA.